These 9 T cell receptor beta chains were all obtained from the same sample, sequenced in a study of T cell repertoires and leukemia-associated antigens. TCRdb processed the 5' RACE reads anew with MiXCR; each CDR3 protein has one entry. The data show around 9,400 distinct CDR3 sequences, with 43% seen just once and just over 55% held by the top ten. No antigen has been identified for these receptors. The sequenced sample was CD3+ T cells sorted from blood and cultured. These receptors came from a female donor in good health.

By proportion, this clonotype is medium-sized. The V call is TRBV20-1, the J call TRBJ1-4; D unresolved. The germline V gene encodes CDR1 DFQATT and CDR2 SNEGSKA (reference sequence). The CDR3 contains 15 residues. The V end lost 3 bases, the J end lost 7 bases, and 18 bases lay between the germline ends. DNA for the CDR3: TGCAGTGCTAGTGATCCCCGGGCAGGCGGTGAAAAACTGTTTTTT. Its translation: CSASDPRAGGEKLFF.

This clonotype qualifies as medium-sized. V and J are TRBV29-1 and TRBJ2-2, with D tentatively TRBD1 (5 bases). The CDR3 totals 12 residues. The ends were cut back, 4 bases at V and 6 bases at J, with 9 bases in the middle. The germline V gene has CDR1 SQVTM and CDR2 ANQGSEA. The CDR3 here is CSVGGHSGELFF. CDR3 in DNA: TGCAGCGTTGGAGGACATTCCGGGGAGCTGTTTTTT.

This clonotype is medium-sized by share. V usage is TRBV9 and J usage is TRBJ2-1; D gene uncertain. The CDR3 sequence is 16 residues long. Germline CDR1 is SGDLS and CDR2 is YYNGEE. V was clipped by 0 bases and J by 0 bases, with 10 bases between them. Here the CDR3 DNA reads TGTGCCAGCAGCGTAGAGGCCTTAAGCTCCTACAATGAGCAGTTCTTC. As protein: CASSVEALSSYNEQFF.

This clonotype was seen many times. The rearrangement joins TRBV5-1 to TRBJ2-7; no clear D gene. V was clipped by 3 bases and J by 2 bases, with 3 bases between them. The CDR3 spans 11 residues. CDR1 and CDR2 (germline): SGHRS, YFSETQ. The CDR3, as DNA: TGCGCCAGCAGCTCCGCCTACGAGCAGTACTTC. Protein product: CASSSAYEQYF. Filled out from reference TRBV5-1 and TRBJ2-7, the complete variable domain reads KAGVTQTPRYLIKTRGQQVTLSCSPISGHRSVSWYQQTPGQGLQFLFEYFSETQRNKGNFPGRFSGRQFSNSRSEMNVSTLELGDSALYLCASSSAYEQYFGPGTRLTVT.

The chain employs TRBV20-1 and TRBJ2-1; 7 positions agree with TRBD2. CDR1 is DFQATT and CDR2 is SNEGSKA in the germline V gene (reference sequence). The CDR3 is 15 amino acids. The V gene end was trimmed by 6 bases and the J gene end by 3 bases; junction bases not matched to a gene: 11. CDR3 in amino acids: CSAPLVERDYNEQFF. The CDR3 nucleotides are TGCAGTGCCCCCCTCGTAGAGCGGGACTACAATGAGCAGTTCTTC.

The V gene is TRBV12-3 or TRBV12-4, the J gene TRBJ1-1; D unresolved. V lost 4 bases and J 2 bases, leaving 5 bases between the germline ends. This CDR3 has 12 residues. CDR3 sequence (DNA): TGTGCCAGCAGTTGGGGTAACACTGAAGCTTTCTTT. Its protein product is CASSWGNTEAFF.

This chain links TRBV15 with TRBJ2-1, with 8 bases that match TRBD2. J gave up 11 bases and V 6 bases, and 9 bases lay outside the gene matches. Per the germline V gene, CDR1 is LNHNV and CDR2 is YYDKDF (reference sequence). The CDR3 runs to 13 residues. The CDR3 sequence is CATRPPGTRKQFF. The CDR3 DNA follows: TGTGCCACCAGACCACCGGGGACTAGGAAGCAGTTCTTC. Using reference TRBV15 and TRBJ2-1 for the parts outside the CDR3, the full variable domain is DAMVIQNPRYQVTQFGKPVTLSCSQTLNHNVMYWYQQKSSQAPKLLFHYYDKDFNNEADTPDNFQSRRPNTSFCFLDIRSPGLGDTAMYLCATRPPGTRKQFFGPGTRLTVL.

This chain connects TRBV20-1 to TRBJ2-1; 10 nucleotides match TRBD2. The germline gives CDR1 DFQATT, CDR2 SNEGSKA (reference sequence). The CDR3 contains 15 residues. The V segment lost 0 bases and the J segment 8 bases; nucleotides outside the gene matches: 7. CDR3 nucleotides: TGCAGTGCTAGAGAAGAGCGGGAGGGCCACTATGAGCAGTTCTTC. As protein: CSAREEREGHYEQFF.

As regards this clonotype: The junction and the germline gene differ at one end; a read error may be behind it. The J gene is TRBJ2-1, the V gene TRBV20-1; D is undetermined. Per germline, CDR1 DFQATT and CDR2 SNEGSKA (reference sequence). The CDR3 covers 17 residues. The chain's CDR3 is CSAHPLPTRSSYNERFF. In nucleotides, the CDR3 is TGCAGCGCTCACCCTTTGCCTACTCGAAGTTCCTACAATGAGCGGTTCTTC.